This T cell receptor beta chain was documented in a study of breast tumors, draining lymph nodes, adjacent tissues. Study-wide findings and caveats: The data were judged consistent with most tumor T cells coming from lymph node and expanding in tumor. Tumor TCR diversity was below lymph nodes but above nontumor tissue. The lymph node origin of tumor T cells was framed as consistent with a hypothesis, not demonstrated.

This clonotype was detected many times. Its cognate antigen is unknown. Deletions cut 0 bases from V and 7 bases from J, with 14 bases between. Germline loops: CDR1 SGDLS, CDR2 YYNGEE. The CDR3 sequence is 15 residues long. Breast cancer patients provided tissue from their axillary draining lymph nodes. A single record per CDR3 protein comes from TCRdb applying MiXCR to the multiplex PCR reads. The table includes 75,000 to 100,000 distinct CDR3 sequences, roughly 19% detected once. The V and J genes are TRBV9 and TRBJ2-1; either TRBD1 or TRBD2 may supply D (6 bases each). The specimen was axillary lymph node tissue. The clonotype was recovered from a female donor with breast cancer. Some clones in this sample may be carry-over from other donors' samples. The CDR3 sequence: CASSVVGGEVNEQFF. CDR3 sequence (DNA): TGTGCCAGCAGCGTAGTGGGGGGCGAGGTAAATGAGCAGTTCTTC.